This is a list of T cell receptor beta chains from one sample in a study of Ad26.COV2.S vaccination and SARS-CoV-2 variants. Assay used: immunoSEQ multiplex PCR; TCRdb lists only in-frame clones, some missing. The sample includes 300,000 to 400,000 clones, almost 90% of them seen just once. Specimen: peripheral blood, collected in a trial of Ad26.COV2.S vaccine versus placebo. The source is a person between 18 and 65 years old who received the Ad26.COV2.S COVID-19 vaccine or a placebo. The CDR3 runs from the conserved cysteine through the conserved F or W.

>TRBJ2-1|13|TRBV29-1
CSVPGTTHNEQFF
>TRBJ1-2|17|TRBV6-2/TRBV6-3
CASSSPGQGAALYGYTF
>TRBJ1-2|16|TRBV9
CASSISLDRVNYGYTF
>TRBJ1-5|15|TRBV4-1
CASSQDGELNQPQHF
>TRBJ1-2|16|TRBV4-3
CASSLLDGRGVFGYTF
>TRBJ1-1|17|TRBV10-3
CAISPGQGRNRNTEAFF
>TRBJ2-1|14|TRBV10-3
CATRGLADYNEQFF
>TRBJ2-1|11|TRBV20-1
CSARRVYVQFF
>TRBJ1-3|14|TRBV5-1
CASSFDISGNTIYF
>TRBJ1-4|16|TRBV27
CASSLIAAGGNEKLFF
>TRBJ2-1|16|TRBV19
CASSIDHPGRGNEQFF
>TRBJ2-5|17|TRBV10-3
CAISEDFAGGTQETQYF
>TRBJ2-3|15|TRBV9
CASSVGRRDTDTQYF
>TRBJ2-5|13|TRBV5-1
CASRGDSQKTQYF
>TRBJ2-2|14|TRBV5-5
CASSFSPGTGELFF
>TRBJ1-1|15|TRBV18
CASSPGGTTHWGAFF
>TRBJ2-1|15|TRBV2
CASRNWGVSSNEQFF
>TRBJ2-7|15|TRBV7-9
CASSPGLAGGYEQYF
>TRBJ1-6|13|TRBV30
CAWKADAYSPLHF
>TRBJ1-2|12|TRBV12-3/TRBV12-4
CASSLGTYGYTF
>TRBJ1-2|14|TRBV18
CASAPGQGSGGYTF
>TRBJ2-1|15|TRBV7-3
CASSLSRSTYNEQFF
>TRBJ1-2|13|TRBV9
CASSLDRENGYTF
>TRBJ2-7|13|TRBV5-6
CASSLPTSYEQYF
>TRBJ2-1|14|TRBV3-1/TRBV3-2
CASKGTGIAGGKFF
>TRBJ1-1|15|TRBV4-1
CASSPGQGPPSEAFF
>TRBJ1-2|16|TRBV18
CASSPTRTTANYGYTF
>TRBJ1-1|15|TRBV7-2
CASSLVAGSGTEAFF
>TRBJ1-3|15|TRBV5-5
CASSLGPLPGNTIYF
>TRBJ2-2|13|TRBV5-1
CASSLDGTGELFF
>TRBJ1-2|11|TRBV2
CASRGLYGYTF
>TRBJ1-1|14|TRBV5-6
CASRNRGVGTEAFF
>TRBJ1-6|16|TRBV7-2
CASSQGLSSYNSPLHF
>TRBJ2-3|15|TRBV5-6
CASSVGQGFTDTQYF
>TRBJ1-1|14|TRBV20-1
CSASIGKGNTEAFF
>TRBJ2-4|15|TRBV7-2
CASSLVGDAKNIQYF
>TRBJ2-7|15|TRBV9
CASSVAWGSSYEQYF
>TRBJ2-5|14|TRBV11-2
CASSSGGVGETQYF
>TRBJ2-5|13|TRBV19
CASTMGTSGSKYF
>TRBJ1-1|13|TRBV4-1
CASSQGAWTEAFF
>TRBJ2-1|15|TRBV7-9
CASSADWGTYNEQFF
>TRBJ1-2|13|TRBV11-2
CASSLDRRVDYTF
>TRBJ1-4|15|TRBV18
CASSPRQGTGEKLFF
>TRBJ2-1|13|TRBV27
CASSPTPVYEQFF
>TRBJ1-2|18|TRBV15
CATSSPWGSPFNLYGYTF
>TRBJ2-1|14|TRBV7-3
CASSLDSDYNEQFF
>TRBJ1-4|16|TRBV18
CASSPRTGGTNEKLFF
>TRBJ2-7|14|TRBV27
CASSLSPRAGEQYF